What follows is one TCR beta chain and its context. The antigen remains unidentified. These data come from a study of T-cell memory formation after mild COVID-19. The overall study: The TCR clusters were mostly specific to one donor.

Overall study results and limits: Shrinking CD4+ clones were chiefly CM and EM; CD8+ ones were chiefly EMRA. While clones contracting from day 15 to 85 were balanced between CD4 and CD8, later expanders leaned CD4+.

Constant-segment primers served in 5'RACE that generated TCR alpha and TCR beta cDNA libraries bearing sample barcodes and UMIs. Each CDR3 protein gets one entry after TCRdb re-called the 5' RACE reads with MiXCR. The table has 350,000 to 550,000 distinct CDR3 sequences, 15% to 20% seen once. The CDR3 spans 11 residues. In germline, CDR1 is MNHNS, CDR2 SASEGT. V was shortened by 1 base and J by 9 bases, with 6 bases between the two germline ends. The chain employs TRBV6-1 and TRBJ1-1, with D hard to call. Sequencing input: PBMCs or a T cell subset sorted from them (not recorded which). This receptor was obtained from a man younger than 30 who had mild COVID-19 (a few samples of this study predate the infection). Cell type and time point are not known. The CDR3 region has the DNA TGTGCCAGCAGTGAAGGTGGGAAAGCTTTCTTT. Residues: CASSEGGKAFF.